This T cell receptor beta chain was sequenced during a study of a mutant IDH1 vaccine in newly diagnosed glioma. Whole-study context: Patients came in for eight vaccinations, in weeks 1, 3, 5, 7, 11, 15, 19 and 23. Either 4-6 weeks after radiotherapy alone or alongside temozolomide, vaccination was begun.

This clone has just a few counts. No antigen is known for it. TCRdb's copy holds only in-frame clones and misses some; the assay was immunoSEQ multiplex PCR. Among about 60,000 clones, approximately 80% were seen once, and the ten largest hold roughly 3.6%. Time point in this sample: week 11, during vaccination. Each dose delivered 300 ug of mutant IDH1 20-mer peptide subcutaneously with imiquimod. CDR3 size: 15 residues. V was pared by 6 bases and J by 1 base, with 6 bases of the junction left unmatched. The germline V gene encodes CDR1 MNHNS and CDR2 SASEGT. Sample: PBMCs, taken from a glioma patient whose treatment included an IDH1 peptide vaccine. The J gene is TRBJ1-5, the V gene TRBV6-1, with 7 bases identical to TRBD1. This clonotype was obtained from a man aged 25 to 40 with glioma. Written as DNA, the CDR3 is TGTGCCAGCAGAGCCCTGACAGGGAGCAATCAGCCCCAGCATTTT. It is translated as CASRALTGSNQPQHF.